This paragraph covers one TCR beta chain sequence. The sample originates from a study of blood T cell repertoires in COVID-19. About the study: There were acute and convalescent COVID-19 samples, and they came from the United States, Italy and Spain.

Generated by immunoSEQ multiplex PCR, the TCRdb table keeps only in-frame clones and is missing some. The data show approximately 290,000 clones, around 91% seen once. Trimming cost V 2 bases and J 0 bases, with 8 bases left between them. The germline CDR1 and CDR2 sequences are MDHEN and SYDVKM. CDR3 length: 14 residues. This receptor was taken from a woman under 30 with acute COVID-19. The chain carries TRBV28 and TRBJ2-7, with no clear D. The sequencing sample was made of PBMCs or T cells enriched from blood (not recorded which). The CDR3 protein is CASSLGQNSYEQYF. The DNA of the CDR3 is TGTGCCAGCAGTTTAGGTCAGAACTCCTACGAGCAGTACTTC.